This is a list of T cell receptor beta chains from one sample in a study of T cell responses to AZD1222 COVID-19 vaccine. The protocol was immunoSEQ multiplex PCR, while the TCRdb copy is restricted to in-frame clones and leaves out a portion. The table includes over 100,000 clones, approximately 84% detected once. The sequences come from peripheral blood, collected on day 0 of AZD1222 vaccination. The receptors were sampled from an adult in good health. The CDR3 runs from the conserved cysteine through the conserved F or W. A D gene is named only where the DNA matches it firmly. Rows may omit the clone size; those that give it use once, few, many or a size class.

d_call	clone_size	v_call	j_call	cdr3_length	cdr3_nt	cdr3_aa
NA	NA	TRBV15	TRBJ2-7	14	TGTGCCACCAGCAGTACTGGGAATCGGCACGAGCAGTACTTC	CATSSTGNRHEQYF
NA	NA	TRBV24-1	TRBJ1-1	12	TGTGCCACCAGTCACAAGGGGACTGAAGCTTTCTTT	CATSHKGTEAFF
NA	NA	TRBV3-1/TRBV3-2	TRBJ1-2	15	TGTGCCAGCAGCCAAGATTATGGCCTAGTATATGGCTACACCTTC	CASSQDYGLVYGYTF
NA	NA	TRBV11-2	TRBJ1-1	15	TGTGCCAGCAGCACTCGACAGTATTCGAACACTGAAGCTTTCTTT	CASSTRQYSNTEAFF
NA	NA	TRBV6-2/TRBV6-3	TRBJ2-1	12	TGTGCCAGCAGTTCTCGGGCAAATGAGCAGTTCTTC	CASSSRANEQFF
NA	NA	TRBV5-1	TRBJ2-5	14	TGCGCCAGCAGCTTGTTGGTACGGGACGAGACCCAGTACTTC	CASSLLVRDETQYF
TRBD2	NA	TRBV6-2/TRBV6-3	TRBJ2-7	14	TGTGCCAGCAGTCCCGGGACTAGCGTCTACGAGCAGTACTTC	CASSPGTSVYEQYF
TRBD1	NA	TRBV12-3/TRBV12-4	TRBJ1-1	13	TGTGCCAGCAGTTTAGTACAGGGGACTGAAGCTTTCTTT	CASSLVQGTEAFF
TRBD1	once	TRBV7-6	TRBJ1-5	16	TGTGCCAGCAGCTTCCGGGCGGACAGGGTGGATCAGCCCCAGCATTTT	CASSFRADRVDQPQHF
NA	NA	TRBV27	TRBJ1-2	14	TGTGCCAGCAGTTTTACCTCGTCCCGTTATGGCTACACCTTC	CASSFTSSRYGYTF